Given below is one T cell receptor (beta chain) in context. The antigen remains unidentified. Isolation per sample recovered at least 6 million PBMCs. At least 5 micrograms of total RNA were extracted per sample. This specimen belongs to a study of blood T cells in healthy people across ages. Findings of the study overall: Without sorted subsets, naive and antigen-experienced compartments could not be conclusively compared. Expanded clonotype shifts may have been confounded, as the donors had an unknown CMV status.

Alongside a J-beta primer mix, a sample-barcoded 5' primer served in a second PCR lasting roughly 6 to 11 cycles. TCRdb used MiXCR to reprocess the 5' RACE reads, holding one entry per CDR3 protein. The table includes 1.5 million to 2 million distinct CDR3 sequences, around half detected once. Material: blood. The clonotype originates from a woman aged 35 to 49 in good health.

CDR3 loop: CASIKGPRTEAFF. The CDR3 bases are TGTGCCAGCATTAAGGGACCTCGGACTGAAGCTTTCTTT. The J gene is TRBJ1-1, the V gene TRBV6-1; TRBD1 might be the D (5 bases). The CDR3 loop spans 13 amino acids. The germline V and J ends were trimmed by 7 bases and 5 bases, with 14 bases remaining between them. The germline V gene has CDR1 MNHNS and CDR2 SASEGT.